Listed below are T cell receptor beta chains from one sample, sequenced in a study of ipilimumab plus nivolumab after autologous stem cell transplantation. Only in-frame clones appear in the TCRdb table, and some are missing; sequencing was by immunoSEQ multiplex PCR. Here the sample spans 15,000 to 20,000 clones, 70% to 90% being singletons. The sequenced sample was PBMCs, obtained in a trial of ipilimumab plus nivolumab as post-transplant consolidation. These receptors were taken from a male donor with diffuse large B-cell lymphoma. The CDR3 runs from the conserved cysteine through the conserved F or W. Fields, in order: CDR3 protein, CDR3 DNA, clone size, V gene, D gene, J gene. A D gene is named only where the DNA matches it firmly. Size values are once, few and many counts, or a class for expanded clones, and some rows have none.

CASSTQGNTGELFF | TGTGCCAGCAGTACACAGGGTAACACCGGGGAGCTGTTTTTT | NA | TRBV7-9 | NA | TRBJ2-2
CASSKNLYQETQYF | TGTGCCAGTAGTAAGAATCTGTACCAAGAGACCCAGTACTTC | once | TRBV19 | NA | TRBJ2-5
CASYKESYEQYF | TGCGCCAGCTACAAGGAGTCCTACGAGCAGTACTTC | NA | TRBV10-1 | NA | TRBJ2-7
CASTRPGRYTDTQYF | TGTGCCAGCACCCGCCCCGGGAGGTACACAGATACGCAGTATTTT | NA | TRBV27 | TRBD2 | TRBJ2-3
CASPQGAEGNTIYF | TGCGCCAGCCCTCAGGGGGCGGAAGGAAACACCATATATTTT | NA | TRBV10-1 | TRBD1 | TRBJ1-3
CASSFRTGQTQETQYF | TGTGCCAGCAGCTTTCGGACAGGGCAAACCCAAGAGACCCAGTACTTC | NA | TRBV7-9 | TRBD1 | TRBJ2-5
CASSFAVGSYNEQFF | TGTGCCAGCAGCTTTGCCGTGGGCTCCTACAATGAGCAGTTCTTC | NA | TRBV11-2 | NA | TRBJ2-1
CASSPGQGNLNEQFF | TGTGCCAGTAGTCCCGGACAGGGTAATTTAAATGAGCAGTTCTTC | NA | TRBV19 | TRBD1 | TRBJ2-1
CASSEGRWESYEQYF | TGTGCCAGCAGTGAAGGGCGATGGGAATCCTACGAGCAGTACTTC | NA | TRBV25-1 | NA | TRBJ2-7
CASSIGRGNYGYTF | TGTGCCAGTAGTATCGGACGGGGTAACTATGGCTACACCTTC | once | TRBV19 | NA | TRBJ1-2
CASNKGGSWTEAFF | TGTGCCAGTAATAAAGGGGGCTCTTGGACTGAAGCTTTCTTT | NA | TRBV19 | TRBD1 | TRBJ1-1
CASRAGGLGEKLFF | TGTGCCAGCAGGGCCGGGGGGTTGGGTGAAAAACTGTTTTTT | NA | TRBV7-8 | NA | TRBJ1-4
CASSYSVGDTQYF | TGTGCCAGCAGTTACAGTGTGGGAGATACGCAGTATTTT | NA | TRBV2 | NA | TRBJ2-3
CASSVGQGIQFF | TGTGCCAGCAGTGTGGGGCAGGGTATCCAGTTCTTC | NA | TRBV25-1 | NA | TRBJ2-1
CASSFTSGSRETQYF | TGTGCCAGCAGCTTTACTAGCGGGAGTAGAGAGACCCAGTACTTC | NA | TRBV11-2 | TRBD2 | TRBJ2-5
CASSLDYSTGYEQYF | TGTGCCAGCAGTTTAGACTATTCCACTGGGTACGAGCAGTACTTC | medium-sized | TRBV27 | NA | TRBJ2-7
CASSPQNRAVAEAFF | TGTGCCAGCAGCCCCCAGAACCGGGCGGTTGCTGAAGCTTTCTTT | NA | TRBV5-4 | NA | TRBJ1-1
CAIRSQGSEQYF | TGTGCCATCAGGTCACAGGGTAGCGAGCAGTACTTC | NA | TRBV10-3 | NA | TRBJ2-7
CASSERPTGDDEQYF | TGTGCCAGCAGTGAAAGACCCACAGGGGATGACGAGCAGTACTTC | NA | TRBV25-1 | TRBD1 | TRBJ2-7
CASSLKSLQGTQPQHF | TGCGCCAGCAGCCTCAAGAGCTTACAGGGAACTCAGCCCCAGCATTTT | NA | TRBV23-1 | NA | TRBJ1-5
CARRDRQGRGTEAFF | TGTGCCCGACGCGACCGACAGGGTCGAGGCACTGAAGCTTTCTTT | NA | TRBV6-5 | TRBD1 | TRBJ1-1
CASSETSGGTDTQYF | TGTGCCAGCAGTGAGACTAGCGGGGGCACAGATACGCAGTATTTT | NA | TRBV6-4 | TRBD2 | TRBJ2-3
CASSQYTEAFF | TGTGCCAGCAGCCAGTACACTGAAGCTTTCTTT | NA | TRBV6-6 | NA | TRBJ1-1
CASNNGYQPQHF | TGTGCCAGCAATAACGGTTATCAGCCCCAGCATTTT | NA | TRBV6-6 | NA | TRBJ1-5
CAWSLTVGGGQYF | TGTGCCTGGAGTTTGACGGTGGGTGGCGGGCAGTATTTT | NA | TRBV30 | NA | TRBJ2-3
CASSYGEKLFF | TGTGCCAGCAGTTATGGAGAAAAACTGTTTTTT | medium-sized | TRBV6-5 | NA | TRBJ1-4
CSAVGDQIWKTQYF | TGCAGTGCCGTGGGGGATCAGATTTGGAAGACCCAGTACTTC | NA | TRBV29-1 | NA | TRBJ2-5
CASSPTTRVGYTF | TGTGCCAGCTCCCCGACAACCCGGGTTGGCTACACCTTC | NA | TRBV25-1 | NA | TRBJ1-2
CASSVSAGGAHEQYF | TGTGCCAGCAGCGTATCAGCGGGAGGTGCCCACGAGCAGTACTTC | NA | TRBV9 | TRBD2 | TRBJ2-7
CASSSLGGTDTQYF | TGTGCCAGTAGTAGTCTTGGCGGCACAGATACGCAGTATTTT | few | TRBV19 | NA | TRBJ2-3
CASSEGPTGQPQHF | TGTGCCAGCAGTGAAGGTCCGACAGGGCAGCCCCAGCATTTT | NA | TRBV6-1 | TRBD1 | TRBJ1-5
CASSSNPRETQYF | TGTGCCAGCAGTTCCAACCCCCGAGAGACCCAGTACTTC | few | TRBV27 | NA | TRBJ2-5
CASRRWTNEKLFF | TGTGCCAGCAGGAGGTGGACTAATGAAAAACTGTTTTTT | NA | TRBV25-1 | NA | TRBJ1-4
CAWSGLLASETQYF | TGTGCCTGGAGTGGTCTACTCGCTAGTGAGACCCAGTACTTC | NA | TRBV30 | NA | TRBJ2-5
CAWRLTGIGTEAFF | TGTGCCTGGAGGTTGACAGGGATCGGCACTGAAGCTTTCTTT | NA | TRBV30 | TRBD1 | TRBJ1-1
CASSYTETLNTGELFF | TGTGCCAGCAGCTATACAGAGACTCTGAACACCGGGGAGCTGTTTTTT | once | TRBV11-2 | NA | TRBJ2-2
CASSLRGKDTGELFF | TGCGCCAGCAGCTTGAGAGGGAAGGACACCGGGGAGCTGTTTTTT | NA | TRBV5-1 | NA | TRBJ2-2
CASSSTGGEKLFF | TGTGCCAGCAGCTCGACAGGGGGAGAAAAACTGTTTTTT | NA | TRBV11-2 | TRBD1 | TRBJ1-4
CASSLVPAGGGGNTGELFF | TGCGCCAGCAGCTTGGTACCGGCAGGGGGCGGTGGGAACACCGGGGAGCTGTTTTTT | NA | TRBV5-1 | TRBD1 | TRBJ2-2
CASSLGVFGEKLFF | TGTGCCAGCAGCTTAGGGGTCTTTGGGGAAAAACTGTTTTTT | few | TRBV7-9 | NA | TRBJ1-4
CAWIRSEGTQYF | TGTGCCTGGATCAGAAGCGAGGGGACCCAGTACTTC | NA | TRBV30 | NA | TRBJ2-5
CASSQSFASNQPQHF | TGCGCCAGCAGCCAAAGTTTTGCCAGCAATCAGCCCCAGCATTTT | NA | TRBV4-1 | NA | TRBJ1-5
CASSALAGHNEQFF | TGTGCCAGCAGTGCCCTAGCGGGCCACAATGAGCAGTTCTTC | medium-sized | TRBV2 | TRBD2 | TRBJ2-1
CASSMAGGMSNEQFF | TGTGCCAGCAGCATGGCGGGAGGTATGAGTAATGAGCAGTTCTTC | NA | TRBV5-4 | TRBD2 | TRBJ2-1
CASSGGDVGEQYF | TGTGCCAGCAGCGGGGGGGACGTAGGCGAGCAGTACTTC | NA | TRBV4-2 | TRBD2 | TRBJ2-7
CASSIITGSGGYTF | TGTGCCAGCAGCATCATAACAGGGTCTGGGGGCTACACCTTC | NA | TRBV7-9 | NA | TRBJ1-2
CASSETGNAGYEQYF | TGTGCCAGCAGTGAAACGGGCAACGCCGGCTACGAGCAGTACTTC | NA | TRBV6-1 | NA | TRBJ2-7
CGSGGAGNQPQHF | TGTGGTTCCGGGGGCGCGGGCAATCAGCCCCAGCATTTT | NA | TRBV6-6 | NA | TRBJ1-5
CASIRGDEAFF | TGCGCCAGCATCCGGGGTGATGAAGCTTTCTTT | NA | TRBV5-1 | NA | TRBJ1-1
CSVEAGNTEAFF | TGCAGCGTTGAAGCCGGGAACACTGAAGCTTTCTTT | NA | TRBV29-1 | NA | TRBJ1-1
CASSPIRSGVTNYGYTF | TGTGCCAGCTCACCAATACGATCCGGGGTGACTAACTATGGCTACACCTTC | NA | TRBV18 | NA | TRBJ1-2
CASSSEWAGVTDTQYF | TGTGCCAGCAGCTCAGAGTGGGCGGGGGTGACAGATACGCAGTATTTT | NA | TRBV11-2 | TRBD2 | TRBJ2-3
CASSMGSAKNIQYF | TGTGCCAGCAGTATGGGGTCGGCCAAAAACATTCAGTACTTC | NA | TRBV7-8 | NA | TRBJ2-4
CASSHDRGLGYGYTF | TGTGCCAGCAGTCACGACAGGGGCCTAGGCTATGGCTACACCTTC | NA | TRBV6-6 | TRBD1 | TRBJ1-2
CATSRDLTGELFF | TGTGCCACCAGCAGAGATCTCACCGGGGAGCTGTTTTTT | once | TRBV15 | NA | TRBJ2-2
CASSLGLEADTQYF | TGCGCCAGCAGCCTGGGACTAGAAGCGGATACGCAGTATTTT | NA | TRBV5-1 | TRBD2 | TRBJ2-3
CASSDRKDLQSRANVLTF | TGTGCCAGCTCAGACAGAAAGGACTTACAAAGTCGGGCCAACGTCCTGACTTTC | NA | TRBV18 | NA | TRBJ2-6